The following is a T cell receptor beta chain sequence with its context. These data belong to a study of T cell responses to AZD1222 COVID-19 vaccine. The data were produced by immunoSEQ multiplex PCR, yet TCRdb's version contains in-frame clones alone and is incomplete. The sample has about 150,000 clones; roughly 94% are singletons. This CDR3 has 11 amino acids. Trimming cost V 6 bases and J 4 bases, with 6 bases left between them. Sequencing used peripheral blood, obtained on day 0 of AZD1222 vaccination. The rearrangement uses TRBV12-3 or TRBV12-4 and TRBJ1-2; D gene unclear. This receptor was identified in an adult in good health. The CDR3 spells CASSNIYGYTF. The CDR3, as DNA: TGTGCCAGCAGCAATATCTATGGCTACACCTTC.